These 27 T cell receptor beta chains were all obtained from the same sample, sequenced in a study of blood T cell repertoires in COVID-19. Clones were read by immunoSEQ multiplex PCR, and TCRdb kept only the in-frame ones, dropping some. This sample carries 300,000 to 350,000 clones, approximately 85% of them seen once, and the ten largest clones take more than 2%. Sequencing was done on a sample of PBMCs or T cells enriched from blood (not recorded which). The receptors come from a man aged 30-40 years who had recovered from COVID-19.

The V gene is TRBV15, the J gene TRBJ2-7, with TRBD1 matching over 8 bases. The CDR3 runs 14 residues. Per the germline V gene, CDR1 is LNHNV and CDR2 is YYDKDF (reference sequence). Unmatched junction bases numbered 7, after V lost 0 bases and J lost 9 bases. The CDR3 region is CATSRDRDRGSQYF. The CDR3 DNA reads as TGTGCCACCAGCAGAGATAGAGACAGGGGATCGCAGTACTTC.

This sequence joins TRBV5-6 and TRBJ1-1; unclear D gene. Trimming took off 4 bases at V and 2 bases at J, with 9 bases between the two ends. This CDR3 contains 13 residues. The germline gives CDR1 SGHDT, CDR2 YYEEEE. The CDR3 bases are TGTGCCAGCAGCCAGCCGGGTAACACTGAAGCTTTCTTT. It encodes CASSQPGNTEAFF.

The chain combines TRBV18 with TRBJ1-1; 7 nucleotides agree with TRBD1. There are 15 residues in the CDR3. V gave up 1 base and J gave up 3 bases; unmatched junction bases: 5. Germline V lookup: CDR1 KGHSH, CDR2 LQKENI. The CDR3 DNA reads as TGTGCCAGCTCACCACGACAGGGAACCTACACTGAAGCTTTCTTT. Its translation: CASSPRQGTYTEAFF.

The CDR3 DNA sequence: TGTGCCAGCAGCTTAGGTCCTAGCGGGGAGACCCAGTACTTC. Its translation: CASSLGPSGETQYF. The chain carries TRBV7-2 and TRBJ2-5, with 8 bases lining up with TRBD2. The V gene end was trimmed by 1 base and the J gene end by 5 bases; junction bases not matched to a gene: 3. Germline lookup yields CDR1 SGHTA and CDR2 FQGNSA. The CDR3 spans 14 residues. The full variable domain, in which reference TRBV7-2 and TRBJ2-5 provide the parts outside the CDR3, is GAGVSQSPSNKVTEKGKDVELRCDPISGHTALYWYRQSLGQGLEFLIYFQGNSAPDKSGLPSDRFSAERTGGSVSTLTIQRTQQEDSAVYLCASSLGPSGETQYFGPGTRLLVL.

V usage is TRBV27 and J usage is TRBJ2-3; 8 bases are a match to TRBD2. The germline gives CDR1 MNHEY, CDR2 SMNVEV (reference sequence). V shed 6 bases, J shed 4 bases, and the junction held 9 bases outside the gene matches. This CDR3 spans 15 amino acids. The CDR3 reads CASRRSGTTSDTQYF. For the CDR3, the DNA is TGTGCCAGCAGGCGTAGCGGGACTACGTCAGATACGCAGTATTTT.

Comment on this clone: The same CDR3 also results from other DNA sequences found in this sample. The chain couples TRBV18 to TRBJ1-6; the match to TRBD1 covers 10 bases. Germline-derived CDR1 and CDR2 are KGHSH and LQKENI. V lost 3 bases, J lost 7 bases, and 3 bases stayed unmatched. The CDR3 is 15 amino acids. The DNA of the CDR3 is TGTGCCAGCTCACCGCCGGGACAGGGGAATTCACCCCTCCACTTT. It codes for CASSPPGQGNSPLHF.

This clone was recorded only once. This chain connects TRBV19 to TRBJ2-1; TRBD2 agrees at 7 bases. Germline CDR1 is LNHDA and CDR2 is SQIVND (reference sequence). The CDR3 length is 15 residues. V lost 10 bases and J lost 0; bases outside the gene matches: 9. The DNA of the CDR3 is TGTGCCACCAAGACGGGGGGACGCTCCTACAATGAGCAGTTCTTC. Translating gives CATKTGGRSYNEQFF.

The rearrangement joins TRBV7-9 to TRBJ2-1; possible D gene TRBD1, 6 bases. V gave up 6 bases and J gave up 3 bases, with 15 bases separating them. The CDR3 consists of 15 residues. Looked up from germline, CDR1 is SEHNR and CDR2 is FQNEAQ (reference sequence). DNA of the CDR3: TGTGCCAGCAGGCGACAGGCTGAGAACTACAATGAGCAGTTCTTC. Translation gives CASRRQAENYNEQFF.

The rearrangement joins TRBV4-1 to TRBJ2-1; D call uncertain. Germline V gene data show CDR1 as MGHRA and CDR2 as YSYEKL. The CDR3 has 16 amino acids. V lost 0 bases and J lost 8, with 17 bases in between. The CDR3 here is CASSQDLYVQPHEQFF. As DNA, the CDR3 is TGCGCCAGCAGCCAAGATCTATATGTCCAACCCCATGAGCAGTTCTTC.

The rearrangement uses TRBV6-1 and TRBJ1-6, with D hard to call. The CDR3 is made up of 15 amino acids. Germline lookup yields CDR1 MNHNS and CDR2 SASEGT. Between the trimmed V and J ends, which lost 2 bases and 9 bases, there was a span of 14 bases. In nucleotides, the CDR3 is TGTGCCAGCAGTGAAATTGACGGAGGGATTTCACCCCTCCACTTT. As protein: CASSEIDGGISPLHF.

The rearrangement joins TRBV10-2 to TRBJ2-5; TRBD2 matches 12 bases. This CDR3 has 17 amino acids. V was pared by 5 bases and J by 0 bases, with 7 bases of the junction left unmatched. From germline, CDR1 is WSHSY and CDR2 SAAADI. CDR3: CASSPGLAGRYQETQYF. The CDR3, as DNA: TGCGCCAGCAGTCCAGGACTAGCGGGGCGGTACCAAGAGACCCAGTACTTC.

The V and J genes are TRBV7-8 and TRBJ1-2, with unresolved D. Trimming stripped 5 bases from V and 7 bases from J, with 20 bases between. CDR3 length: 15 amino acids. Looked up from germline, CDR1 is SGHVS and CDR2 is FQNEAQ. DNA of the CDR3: TGTGCCAGCAGCCCCGAGCGGGTCCATTTTTCTGGCTACACCTTC. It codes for CASSPERVHFSGYTF.

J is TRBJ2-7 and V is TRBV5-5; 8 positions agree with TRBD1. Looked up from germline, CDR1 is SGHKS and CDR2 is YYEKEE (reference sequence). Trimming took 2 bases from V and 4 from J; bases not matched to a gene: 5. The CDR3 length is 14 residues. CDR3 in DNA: TGTGCCAGCAGCTTATGGAACAGGGGGTACGAGCAGTACTTC. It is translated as CASSLWNRGYEQYF.

The CDR3 DNA sequence: TGTGCCAGCAGCGACGACGCGGGCTCACCCCTCCACTTT. Amino acid sequence: CASSDDAGSPLHF. V gene TRBV9 combines with J gene TRBJ1-6; D uncertain. The germline V gene has CDR1 SGDLS and CDR2 YYNGEE. Trimming took off 3 bases at V and 10 bases at J, with 11 bases between the two ends. The CDR3 contains 13 residues.

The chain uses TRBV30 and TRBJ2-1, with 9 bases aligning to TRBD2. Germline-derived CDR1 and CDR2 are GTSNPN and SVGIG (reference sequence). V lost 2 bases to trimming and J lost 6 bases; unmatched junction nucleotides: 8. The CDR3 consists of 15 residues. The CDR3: CAWSSLGLAANEQFF. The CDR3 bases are TGTGCCTGGAGTTCCCTGGGACTAGCAGCCAATGAGCAGTTCTTC.

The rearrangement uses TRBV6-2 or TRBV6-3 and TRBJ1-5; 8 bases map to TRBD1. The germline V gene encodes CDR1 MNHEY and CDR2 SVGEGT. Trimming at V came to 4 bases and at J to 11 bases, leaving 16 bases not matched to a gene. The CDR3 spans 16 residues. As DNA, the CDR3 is TGTGCCAGCAGTTCCCGGACAGGGACCCTGATTCGGGCCCAGCATTTT. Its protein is CASSSRTGTLIRAQHF.

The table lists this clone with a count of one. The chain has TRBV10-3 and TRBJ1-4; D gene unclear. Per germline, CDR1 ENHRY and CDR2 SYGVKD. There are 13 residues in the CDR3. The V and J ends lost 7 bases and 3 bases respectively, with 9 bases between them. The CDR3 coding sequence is TGTGCCATCACGTCCCGGGCTAATGAAAAACTGTTTTTT. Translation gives CAITSRANEKLFF.

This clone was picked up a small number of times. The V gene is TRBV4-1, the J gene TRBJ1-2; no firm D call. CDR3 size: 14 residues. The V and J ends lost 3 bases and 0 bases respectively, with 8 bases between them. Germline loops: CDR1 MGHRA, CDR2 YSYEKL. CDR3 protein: CASSHLTSNYGYTF. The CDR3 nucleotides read TGCGCCAGCAGCCATCTGACATCTAACTATGGCTACACCTTC.

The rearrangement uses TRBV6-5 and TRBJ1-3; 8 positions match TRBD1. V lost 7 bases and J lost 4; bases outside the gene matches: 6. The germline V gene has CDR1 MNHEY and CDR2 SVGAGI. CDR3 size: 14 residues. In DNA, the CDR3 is TGTGCCAGCAAACAGGGGGACTTAGGAAACACCATATATTTT. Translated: CASKQGDLGNTIYF.

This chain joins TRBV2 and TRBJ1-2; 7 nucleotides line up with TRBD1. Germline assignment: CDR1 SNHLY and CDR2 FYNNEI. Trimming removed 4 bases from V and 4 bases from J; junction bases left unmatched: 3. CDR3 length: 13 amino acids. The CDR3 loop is CASSVDRAYGYTF. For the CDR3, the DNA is TGTGCCAGCAGTGTTGACAGGGCCTATGGCTACACCTTC. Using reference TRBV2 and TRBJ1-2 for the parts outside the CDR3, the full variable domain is EPEVTQTPSHQVTQMGQEVILRCVPISNHLYFYWYRQILGQKVEFLVSFYNNEISEKSEIFDDQFSVERPDGSNFTLKIRSTKLEDSAMYFCASSVDRAYGYTFGSGTRLTVV.

CDR3 DNA: TGTGCCAGCAGCTCACGGGGGGGGAACACTGAAGCTTTCTTT. It specifies CASSSRGGNTEAFF. This rearrangement joins TRBV7-6 to TRBJ1-1; D perhaps matches TRBD1 (5 bases). This CDR3 contains 14 residues. The V end lost 4 bases, the J end lost 1 base, and 10 bases lay between the germline ends. The V gene's germline CDR1 is SGHVS and CDR2 FNYEAQ.

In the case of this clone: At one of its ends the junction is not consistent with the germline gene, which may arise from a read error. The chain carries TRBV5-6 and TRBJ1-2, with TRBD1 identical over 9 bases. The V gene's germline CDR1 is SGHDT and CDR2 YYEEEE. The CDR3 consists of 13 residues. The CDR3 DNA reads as TGTGCCAGCAGCTTGGGCGGGACAGGGTCCCCGTCCTTC. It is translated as CASSLGGTGSPSF.

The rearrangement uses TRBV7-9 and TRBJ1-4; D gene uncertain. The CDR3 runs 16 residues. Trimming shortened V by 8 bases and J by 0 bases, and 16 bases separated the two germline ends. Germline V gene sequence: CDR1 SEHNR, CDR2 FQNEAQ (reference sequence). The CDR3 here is CASSRGRTATNEKLFF. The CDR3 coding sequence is TGTGCCAGCTCCCGAGGGAGGACGGCAACTAATGAAAAACTGTTTTTT.

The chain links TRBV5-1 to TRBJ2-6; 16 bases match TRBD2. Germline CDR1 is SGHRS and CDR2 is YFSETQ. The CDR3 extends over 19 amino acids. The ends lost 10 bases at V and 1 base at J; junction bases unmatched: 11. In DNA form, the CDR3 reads TGCGCCCGCCGGGGACTAGCGGGGGGGCATTCTTCTGGGGCCAACGTCCTGACTTTC. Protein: CARRGLAGGHSSGANVLTF.

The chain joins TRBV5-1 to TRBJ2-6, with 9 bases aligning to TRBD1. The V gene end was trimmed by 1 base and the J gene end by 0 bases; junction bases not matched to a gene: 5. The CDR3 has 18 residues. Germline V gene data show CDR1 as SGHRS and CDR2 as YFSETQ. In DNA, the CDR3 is TGCGCCAGCAGCTTGACGTGGGACAGGGACTCTGGGGCCAACGTCCTGACTTTC. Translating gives CASSLTWDRDSGANVLTF.

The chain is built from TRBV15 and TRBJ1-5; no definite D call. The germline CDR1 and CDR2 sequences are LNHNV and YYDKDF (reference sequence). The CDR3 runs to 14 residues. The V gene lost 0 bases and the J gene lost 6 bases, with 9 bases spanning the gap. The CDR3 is CATSRDFRGQPQHF. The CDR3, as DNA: TGTGCCACCAGCAGAGATTTCCGAGGTCAGCCCCAGCATTTT. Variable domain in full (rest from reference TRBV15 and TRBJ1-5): DAMVIQNPRYQVTQFGKPVTLSCSQTLNHNVMYWYQQKSSQAPKLLFHYYDKDFNNEADTPDNFQSRRPNTSFCFLDIRSPGLGDTAMYLCATSRDFRGQPQHFGDGTRLSIL.

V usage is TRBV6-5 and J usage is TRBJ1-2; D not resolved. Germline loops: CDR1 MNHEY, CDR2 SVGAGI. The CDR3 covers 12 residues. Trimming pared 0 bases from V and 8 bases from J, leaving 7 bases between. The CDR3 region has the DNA TGTGCCAGCAGTTACTCGGAGGGCGGCTACACCTTC. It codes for CASSYSEGGYTF.